The sequence of this T cell receptor (beta chain) was determined in a study of cytomegalovirus exposure and HLA in healthy donors. Study-wide findings and caveats: A few of the chains that were CMV-associated were confirmed in vitro to be specific for CMV antigens. As a later analysis revealed, most CMV-associated TCR beta chains appeared HLA-restricted.

Researchers ran the PCR with 60 Vbeta and 13 Jbeta primers. Clones were sequenced by immunoSEQ multiplex PCR, and TCRdb holds only the in-frame ones, with some missing. Of fewer than 95,000 clones listed, 65% to 85% are singletons. Sampled while nominally healthy, donors likely had unrecorded immune exposures. With regard to this clone: No antigen is known for it.

The germline V and J ends were trimmed by 4 bases and 0 bases, with 14 bases remaining between them. CDR1 and CDR2 from the germline V gene are MNHEY and SVGAGI. The CDR3 covers 16 residues. Sequencing used PBMCs. The TCR comes from a man aged 18 to 35 in good health and CMV-seronegative. V usage is TRBV6-5 and J usage is TRBJ2-3; D is perhaps TRBD2 (6 bases). CDR3 in DNA: TGTGCCAGCAGTTTACTAGCTTTTTCTAGCACAGATACGCAGTATTTT. Its translation: CASSLLAFSSTDTQYF.